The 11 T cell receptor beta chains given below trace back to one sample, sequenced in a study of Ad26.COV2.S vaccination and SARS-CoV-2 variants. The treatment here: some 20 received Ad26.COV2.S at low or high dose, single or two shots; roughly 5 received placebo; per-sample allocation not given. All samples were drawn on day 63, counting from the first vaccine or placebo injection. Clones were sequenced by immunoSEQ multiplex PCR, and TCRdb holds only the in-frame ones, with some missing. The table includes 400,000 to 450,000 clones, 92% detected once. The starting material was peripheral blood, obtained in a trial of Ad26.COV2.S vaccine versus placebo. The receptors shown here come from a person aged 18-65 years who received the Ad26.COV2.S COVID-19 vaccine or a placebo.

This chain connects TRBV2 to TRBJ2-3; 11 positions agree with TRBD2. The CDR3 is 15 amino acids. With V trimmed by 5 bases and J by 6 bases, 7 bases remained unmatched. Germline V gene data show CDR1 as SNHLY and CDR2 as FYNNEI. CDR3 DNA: TGTGCCAGCAGTCCGCCGGGACTAGCGGCGGATACGCAGTATTTT. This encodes CASSPPGLAADTQYF.

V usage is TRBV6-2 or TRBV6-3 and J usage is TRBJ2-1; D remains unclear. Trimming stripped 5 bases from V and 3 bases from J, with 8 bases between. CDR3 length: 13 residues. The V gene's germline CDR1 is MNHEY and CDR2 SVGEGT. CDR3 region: CASSLTHYNEQFF. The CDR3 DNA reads TGTGCCAGCAGTCTCACCCACTACAATGAGCAGTTCTTC.

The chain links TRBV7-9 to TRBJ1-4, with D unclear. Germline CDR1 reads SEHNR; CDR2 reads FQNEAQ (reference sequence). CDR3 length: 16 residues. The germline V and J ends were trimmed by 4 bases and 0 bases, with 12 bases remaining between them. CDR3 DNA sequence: TGTGCCAGCAGCTCTAAGTCCGGGGCAACTAATGAAAAACTGTTTTTT. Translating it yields CASSSKSGATNEKLFF.

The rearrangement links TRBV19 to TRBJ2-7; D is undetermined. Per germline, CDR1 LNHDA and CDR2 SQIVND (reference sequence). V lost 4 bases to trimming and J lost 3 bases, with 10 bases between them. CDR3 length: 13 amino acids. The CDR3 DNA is TGTGCCAGTAGTACTAGTTCGAACTACGAGCAGTACTTC. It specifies CASSTSSNYEQYF.

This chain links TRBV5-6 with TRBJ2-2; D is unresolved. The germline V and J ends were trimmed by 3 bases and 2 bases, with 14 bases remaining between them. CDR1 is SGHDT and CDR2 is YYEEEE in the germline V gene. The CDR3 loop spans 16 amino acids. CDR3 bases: TGTGCCAGCAGCTATGAGCTAGGGTCCAACACCGGGGAGCTGTTTTTT. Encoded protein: CASSYELGSNTGELFF.

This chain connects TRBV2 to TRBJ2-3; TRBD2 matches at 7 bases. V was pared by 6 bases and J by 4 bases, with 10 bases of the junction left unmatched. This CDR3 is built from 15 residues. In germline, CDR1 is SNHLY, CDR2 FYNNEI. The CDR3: CASRDQGLFADTQYF. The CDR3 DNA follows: TGTGCCAGCAGGGACCAGGGACTATTTGCAGATACGCAGTATTTT.

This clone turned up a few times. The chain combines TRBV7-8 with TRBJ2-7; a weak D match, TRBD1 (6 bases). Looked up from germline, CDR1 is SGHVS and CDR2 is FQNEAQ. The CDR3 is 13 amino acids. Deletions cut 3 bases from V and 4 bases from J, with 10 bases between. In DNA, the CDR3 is TGTGCCAGCAGCTTCGACAGGCGGTACGAGCAGTACTTC. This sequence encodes CASSFDRRYEQYF.

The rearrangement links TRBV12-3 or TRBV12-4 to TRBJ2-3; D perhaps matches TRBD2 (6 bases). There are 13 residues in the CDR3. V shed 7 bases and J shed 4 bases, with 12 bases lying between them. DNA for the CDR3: TGTGCCAGCACTCGGCGGGGCCCAGATACGCAGTATTTT. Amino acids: CASTRRGPDTQYF.

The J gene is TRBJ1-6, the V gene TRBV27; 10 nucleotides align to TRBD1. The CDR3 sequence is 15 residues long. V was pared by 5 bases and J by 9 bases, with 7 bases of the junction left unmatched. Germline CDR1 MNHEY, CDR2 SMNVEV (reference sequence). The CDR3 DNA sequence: TGTGCCAGCAGTCCTCAGACAGGGGGCATTTCACCCCTCCACTTT. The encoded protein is CASSPQTGGISPLHF.

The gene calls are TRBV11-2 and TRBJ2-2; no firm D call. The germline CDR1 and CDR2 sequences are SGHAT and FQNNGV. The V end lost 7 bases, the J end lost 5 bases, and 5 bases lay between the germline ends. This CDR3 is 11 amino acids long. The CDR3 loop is CASIWTGELFF. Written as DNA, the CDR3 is TGTGCCAGCATTTGGACCGGGGAGCTGTTTTTT.

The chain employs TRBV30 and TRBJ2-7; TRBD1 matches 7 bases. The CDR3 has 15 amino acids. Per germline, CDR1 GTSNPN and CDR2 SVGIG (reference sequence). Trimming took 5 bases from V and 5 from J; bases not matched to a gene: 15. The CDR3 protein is CAWSIPGGAENEQYF. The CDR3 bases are TGTGCCTGGTCAATACCAGGGGGTGCCGAAAACGAGCAGTACTTC.